This T cell receptor beta chain stems from a study of CD8 T cells in Susac syndrome. After extraction with the RNeasy kit, roughly 0.5 to 1 ug of the RNA was reverse transcribed using random hexamers. The authors amplified TCR beta CDR3 across 54 Vbeta and 13 Jbeta using immunoSEQ multiplex PCR. TCRdb reanalysed the immunoSEQ multiplex PCR reads using MiXCR and keeps one entry per CDR3 protein. This sample has about 200,000 distinct CDR3 sequences, with roughly 95% found just once. The germline V gene has CDR1 DFQATT and CDR2 SNEGSKA (reference sequence). This CDR3 has 12 amino acids. After removal of 5 bases from V and 5 bases from J, the junction contained 3 bases not matched to a gene. A few counts support this clonotype. TCR beta from blood CD8+ and CD4+ T cells was sequenced.

The specimen sequenced was CD4+ T cells from PBMCs. The source of this sequence is a human donor with multiple sclerosis. The chain carries TRBV20-1 and TRBJ1-2; TRBD1 agrees at 9 bases. CDR3 coding DNA: TGCAGTGCTCGACAGGGGGTTTATGGCTACACCTTC. Its translation is CSARQGVYGYTF.